This record covers a single T cell receptor beta chain. Single viable CD3+CD4+CD8-CD45RO+ cells were sorted as the memory CD4+ T cells. Serostatus was set by detecting CMV pp150, pp28, p38, p52 IgG. The data are from a study of memory CD4+ T cells and cytomegalovirus serostatus. Profiling relied on immunoSEQ multiplex PCR, and the TCRdb table lists in-frame clones only, not all of them. The profile shows tens of thousands of clones, 75% to 85% of them singletons. Trimming cost V 4 bases and J 9 bases, with 16 bases left between them. This CDR3 has 14 residues. In germline, CDR1 is MNHEY, CDR2 SVGAGI. The source of this sequence is an adult in good health and CMV-seronegative. The specimen sequenced was memory CD4+ T cells from blood. The chain carries TRBV6-5 and TRBJ1-5; weak D call: TRBD1 (6 bases). CDR3 DNA sequence: TGTGCCAGCAGTTTGGAGAGGGGGAGGGGGCCCCAGCATTTT. This gives the protein CASSLERGRGPQHF.